Here is one T cell receptor beta chain with its context. Mismatch with germline at one junction end may stem from a read error. TCRdb keeps only in-frame clones here, not all; method: immunoSEQ multiplex PCR. Here the sample spans about 70,000 clones, 85% to 95% being singletons. This record belongs to a study of cytomegalovirus exposure and HLA in healthy donors. The receptor was isolated from a woman under 30 in good health and CMV-seropositive. Specimen: PBMCs.

The CDR3 here is CASSLWGGNGEQFF. The CDR3 DNA reads TGTGCTAGCAGCTTATGGGGGGGAAACGGTGAGCAGTTCTTC. This chain joins TRBV7-7 and TRBJ2-1; 7 bases agree with TRBD2. The CDR3 is 14 residues long. Germline lookup yields CDR1 SSHAT and CDR2 FNYEAQ (reference sequence). Supplemented by reference TRBV7-7 and TRBJ2-1, the full variable domain reads GAGVSQSPRYKVTKRGQDVTLRCDPISSHATLYWYQQALGQGPEFLTYFNYEAQPDKSGLPSDRFSAERPEGSISTLTIQRTEQRDSAMYRCASSLWGGNGEQFFGPGTRLTVL.